One TCR beta chain is described in this entry. Authors' analysis steps: Cell counts per sample came from amplifying reference gene primers. TCRdb's copy holds only in-frame clones and misses some; the assay was immunoSEQ multiplex PCR. From that table come the V and J calls and clone size; the DNA was used to work out D and trimming. The sample lists some 200,000 clones; 80% to 90% were seen once. The data are from a study of blood T cell repertoires in COVID-19. This CDR3 has 14 amino acids. CDR1 MNHNS and CDR2 SASEGT come from the germline V gene. V was shortened by 3 bases and J by 5 bases, with 11 bases between the two germline ends.

The TCR originated in a man aged 40-49 years who had recovered from COVID-19. The sequenced sample consisted of PBMCs or T cells enriched from blood (not recorded which). The rearrangement links TRBV6-1 to TRBJ1-5, with D unresolved. Here the CDR3 DNA reads TGTGCCAGCAGTGAGTCAGGCGCCGATCAGCCCCAGCATTTT. Translating gives CASSESGADQPQHF.